This record looks at one T cell receptor beta chain sequence and its context. Its target is unknown. The CDR3 regions of TCR beta were amplified from RNA transcripts. During a first-round RT-PCR of the TCR CDR3, the HTBI primer set was used. TCRdb re-derived calls from the multiplex PCR reads in MiXCR, one entry per CDR3 protein. The sample includes 500,000 to 600,000 distinct CDR3 sequences, roughly 45% of them seen just once. The study based diagnoses on clinical symptoms, serum thyroxine and TRAb, thyroid ultrasound and orbital computed tomography. Trimming removed 3 bases from V and 0 bases from J; junction bases left unmatched: 7. Germline CDR1 is PRHDT and CDR2 is FYEKMQ (reference sequence). The CDR3 is made up of 18 amino acids. This sample is drawn from a study of T cells in Graves' hyperthyroidism and ophthalmopathy. General study findings and limits: Ophthalmopathy onset followed model prediction by a median about six months. Blood also contained most expanded thyroid clonotypes above 0.001.

The receptor was derived from an adult woman with Graves' disease, either hyperthyroidism or ophthalmopathy (not recorded which). V usage is TRBV13 and J usage is TRBJ2-2; 10 bases map to TRBD1. The sequenced sample consisted of peripheral blood or thyroid tissue (not recorded which). The CDR3 DNA is TGTGCCAGCAGCTTCTCGACAGGGGGCGGGACGAACACCGGGGAGCTGTTTTTT. This gives the protein CASSFSTGGGTNTGELFF. The full variable domain, its missing parts supplied by reference TRBV13 and TRBJ2-2, is AAGVIQSPRHLIKEKRETATLKCYPIPRHDTVYWYQQGPGQDPQFLISFYEKMQSDKGSIPDRFSAQQFSDYHSELNMSSLELGDSALYFCASSFSTGGGTNTGELFFGEGSRLTVL.